These 4 T cell receptor beta chains were sequenced from one sample in a study of shared clonotypes between healthy human individuals. Libraries were prepared by immunoSEQ multiplex PCR; TCRdb keeps only in-frame clonotypes and omits some of them. The repertoire includes about 510,000 clones, about four fifths of them detected once, and approximately 13% sits in the top ten. The sample was PBMCs. These TCRs come from a woman aged 40 to 50 in good health. Some clones in this sample may be carry-over from other donors' samples.

This clone was detected a few times. The chain links TRBV2 to TRBJ2-3, with 8 bases lining up with TRBD1. Looked up from germline, CDR1 is SNHLY and CDR2 is FYNNEI. V trimming: 10 bases; J trimming: 6 bases; junction bases outside the gene matches: 9. The CDR3 consists of 13 residues. The CDR3 coding sequence is TGTGCCACCGCTGACAGGGGCAGGGATACGCAGTATTTT. It specifies CATADRGRDTQYF.

The chain combines TRBV27 with TRBJ1-2, with a tentative D call TRBD1 (6 bases). In germline, CDR1 is MNHEY, CDR2 SMNVEV (reference sequence). The CDR3 has 15 amino acids. V lost 5 bases and J 2 bases, leaving 15 bases between the germline ends. CDR3 sequence: CASSPYSTGNYGYTF. DNA of the CDR3: TGTGCCAGCAGTCCCTATAGTACAGGGAACTATGGCTACACCTTC.

The CDR3 loop is CASSIGGGAGEAFF. Written as DNA, the CDR3 is TGTGCCAGTAGTATAGGGGGGGGCGCGGGTGAAGCTTTCTTT. The rearrangement uses TRBV19 and TRBJ1-1, with a tentative D call TRBD1 (6 bases). Trimming removed 1 base from V and 7 bases from J, with 13 bases in between. The germline gives CDR1 LNHDA, CDR2 SQIVND (reference sequence). The CDR3 is 14 residues long.

This clone was seen once. Here the CDR3 DNA reads TGTGCCAGCAGTGTGCCCAATGAGCAGTTCTTC. Amino acids: CASSVPNEQFF. This chain links TRBV2 with TRBJ2-1; D is uncertain. The CDR3 length is 11 residues. Trimming removed 4 bases at V and 6 bases at J, with 4 bases between. CDR1 is SNHLY, CDR2 FYNNEI, per germline.